This TCR beta chain originates from a study of cytomegalovirus exposure and HLA in healthy donors. Across the study: From around 180 million T cells, an earlier analysis saw under 140 million unique TCR beta sequences. About 80 million unique TCRs, all from HLA-typed donors, were included in an early release of the data.

The PCR used 60 Vbeta and 13 Jbeta primers. Sequenced by immunoSEQ multiplex PCR; TCRdb stores in-frame clones only, minus some. The data show roughly 180,000 clones, with less than 85% seen just once and 4.8% held by the top ten. As to this clone: As yet, its antigen is unknown.

Study results and limitations: Accurate predictions that matched the HLA-A and HLA-B alleles of most subjects were reportedly made from TCR beta sequences.

Between the trimmed V and J ends, which lost 4 bases and 4 bases, there was a span of 13 bases. The CDR3 sequence is 14 residues long. Per germline, CDR1 MDHEN and CDR2 SYDVKM. Sequencing input: PBMCs. V usage is TRBV28 and J usage is TRBJ1-1; the D is unclear. The sequence came from a man between 18 and 35 years old in good health and CMV-seronegative. The CDR3 protein is CASSSPTGFTEAFF. The CDR3 bases are TGTGCCAGCAGTTCTCCGACGGGTTTCACTGAAGCTTTCTTT.